This paragraph reports one TCR beta chain. Its antigen is unidentified. Sequencing was at deep level. Authors' processing steps: ImmunoSEQ output held junction-only sequences without quality scores, so filtering differed. Sequencing used immunoSEQ multiplex PCR; TCRdb keeps in-frame clones, though not all of them. The DNA was the basis for D and trimming; V, J and clone size are from that table. Found here are about 500,000 clones, approximately 77% of them singletons; the top ten hold 12%. CDR3 length: 13 amino acids. CDR1 GTSNPN and CDR2 SVGIG come from the germline V gene (reference sequence). Trimming removed 5 bases from V and 2 bases from J, with 7 bases in between. The data were obtained in a study of shared clonotypes between healthy human individuals. Study-wide results and caveats: Having only a few donors restricted how much genetic and exposure-history diversity was captured. It was only blood that was sampled, and tissue repertoires likely differ.

The TCR sequence derives from a woman in her 40s in good health. Some clones in this sample may be carry-over from other donors' samples. The sequenced material came from PBMCs. The chain employs TRBV30 and TRBJ1-6; TRBD1 is a possible D gene (5 bases). The CDR3 sequence is CAWQGPYNSPLHF. DNA of the CDR3: TGTGCCTGGCAGGGCCCCTATAATTCACCCCTCCACTTT. The full variable domain, with the rest looked up from reference TRBV30 and TRBJ1-6, is SQTIHQWPATLVQPVGSPLSLECTVEGTSNPNLYWYRQAAGRGLQLLFYSVGIGQISSEVPQNLSASRPQDRQFILSSKKLLLSDSGFYLCAWQGPYNSPLHFGNGTRLTVT.